The 20 T cell receptor beta chains given below trace back to one sample, sequenced in a study of blood T cell repertoires in COVID-19. The assay was immunoSEQ multiplex PCR, and TCRdb's table has in-frame clones only and misses some. The sample includes approximately 220,000 clones, over 80% of them seen just once. Sequencing was carried out using PBMCs or T cells enriched from blood (not recorded which). The receptors were sampled from a woman under 40 with acute COVID-19.

The V call is TRBV3-1 (or the pseudogene TRBV3-2), the J call TRBJ2-7; D not resolved. The ends were cut back, 1 base at V and 3 bases at J, with 7 bases in the middle. CDR1 and CDR2 (germline): LGHDT, YNNKEL (reference sequence). The CDR3 spans 13 residues. The CDR3 loop reads CASSQVQFYEQYF. In DNA form, the CDR3 reads TGTGCCAGCAGCCAAGTTCAGTTCTACGAGCAGTACTTC.

This clone was found a few times. This chain connects TRBV6-6 to TRBJ1-2; D is unresolved. The CDR3 length is 12 residues. Trimming shortened V by 3 bases and J by 5 bases, and 7 bases separated the two germline ends. Germline V gives CDR1 MNHNY, CDR2 SVGAGI (reference sequence). The DNA of the CDR3 is TGTGCCAGCAGTTATGGGCCTTATGGCTACACCTTC. It codes for CASSYGPYGYTF.

The V gene is TRBV5-6, the J gene TRBJ2-2; TRBD2 matches at 8 bases. V lost 2 bases, J lost 4 bases, and 7 bases stayed unmatched. Germline CDR1 and CDR2: SGHDT and YYEEEE. This CDR3 has 16 residues. This CDR3 reads CASSFSSGGPTGELFF. CDR3 bases: TGTGCCAGCAGCTTTTCCAGCGGGGGACCCACCGGGGAGCTGTTTTTT.

The rearrangement links TRBV27 to TRBJ2-1; 8 bases align to TRBD2. Germline V lookup: CDR1 MNHEY, CDR2 SMNVEV (reference sequence). The V segment lost 4 bases and the J segment 7 bases; nucleotides outside the gene matches: 6. The CDR3 length is 14 residues. CDR3: CASSSARGVNEQFF. The CDR3 DNA reads as TGTGCCAGCAGTTCAGCGCGGGGGGTTAATGAGCAGTTCTTC.

The chain uses TRBV11-2 and TRBJ1-1; D uncertain. V lost 1 base to trimming and J lost 8 bases, with 8 bases between them. Germline values: CDR1 SGHAT, CDR2 FQNNGV. This CDR3 region has 12 residues. As DNA, the CDR3 is TGTGCCAGCAGCTTAGGGGCTCCAGAAGCTTTCTTT. Translated, it gives CASSLGAPEAFF. The full variable domain, its missing parts supplied by reference TRBV11-2 and TRBJ1-1, is EAGVAQSPRYKIIEKRQSVAFWCNPISGHATLYWYQQILGQGPKLLIQFQNNGVVDDSQLPKDRFSAERLKGVDSTLKIQPAKLEDSAVYLCASSLGAPEAFFGQGTRLTVV.

The CDR3 region has the DNA TGTGCCACCACTAGCGGGGCTCCCAGAGATACGCAGTATTTT. It translates to CATTSGAPRDTQYF. This chain links TRBV24-1 with TRBJ2-3, with TRBD2 identical over 9 bases. V shed 8 bases and J 5 bases; nucleotides not matched to a gene: 7. CDR1 and CDR2 from the germline V gene are KGHDR and SFDVKD. CDR3 length: 14 amino acids.

The gene calls are TRBV11-2 and TRBJ1-3; D is uncertain. Trimming removed 4 bases from V and 0 bases from J, with 7 bases in between. The germline CDR1 and CDR2 sequences are SGHAT and FQNNGV. This CDR3 region has 14 residues. The CDR3 reads CASSYDFSGNTIYF. The DNA for the CDR3 is TGTGCCAGCAGCTATGACTTCTCTGGAAACACCATATATTTT.

The J gene is TRBJ1-4, the V gene TRBV12-3 or TRBV12-4, with D possibly TRBD1 on 6 matching bases. With 7 bases removed from V and 3 bases from J, the gap between germline ends came to 9 bases. CDR3 length equals 13 residues. The CDR3, as DNA: TGTGCCAGCAAGGGACACCCTAATGAAAAACTGTTTTTT. Its translation is CASKGHPNEKLFF.

The chain joins TRBV5-1 to TRBJ2-5; D unresolved. V lost 0 bases and J lost 5, with 11 bases in between. CDR1 and CDR2 from the germline V gene are SGHRS and YFSETQ. The CDR3 loop spans 14 amino acids. DNA of the CDR3: TGCGCCAGCAGCTTGGCTAGTCAGCTGGAGACCCAGTACTTC. Translated: CASSLASQLETQYF.

This chain links TRBV27 with TRBJ2-6, with 8 bases identical to TRBD2. Per germline, CDR1 MNHEY and CDR2 SMNVEV (reference sequence). V dropped 9 bases and J dropped 0; count of bases not matched to a gene: 10. The CDR3 sequence is 17 residues long. The CDR3 reads CASCKRGLRSGANVLTF. CDR3 coding DNA: TGTGCCAGTTGTAAGCGGGGGCTCCGCTCTGGGGCCAACGTCCTGACTTTC.

The V call is TRBV11-2, the J call TRBJ2-1; 9 bases are shared with TRBD2. J gave up 15 bases and V 0 bases, and 12 bases lay outside the gene matches. CDR3 size: 15 residues. Germline CDR1 and CDR2: SGHAT and FQNNGV. The CDR3 DNA is TGTGCCAGCAGCTTAGATTCTTTAGCGGGGGCCGGCACGTTCTTC. Translated, it gives CASSLDSLAGAGTFF.

A note on this clone: No DNA is shown, since the ends of the CDR3 on it are uncertain; the CDR3 is the one TCRdb lists. The genes are TRBV10-3 and TRBJ1-2. Germline values: CDR1 ENHRY, CDR2 SYGVKD. The CDR3 totals 15 residues, both ends included. CDR3 sequence: CAISTSGTFSYGYTF.

The chain employs TRBV4-3 and TRBJ1-1, with 10 bases that match TRBD1. The V gene end was trimmed by 4 bases and the J gene end by 2 bases; junction bases not matched to a gene: 4. The CDR3 is made up of 15 amino acids. Germline V gene lookup returns CDR1 LGHNA and CDR2 YSLEER. CDR3 sequence reads: CASSRLTGGNTEAFF. The CDR3 DNA reads as TGCGCCAGCAGCCGACTGACAGGGGGCAACACTGAAGCTTTCTTT.

The chain uses TRBV7-9 and TRBJ1-1, with D hard to call. Germline V gives CDR1 SEHNR, CDR2 FQNEAQ (reference sequence). The CDR3 loop spans 12 amino acids. The V gene lost 6 bases and the J gene lost 4 bases, with 9 bases spanning the gap. In nucleotides, the CDR3 is TGTGCCAGCAGGCAGAAGTTCACTGAAGCTTTCTTT. It encodes CASRQKFTEAFF.

V gene TRBV29-1 combines with J gene TRBJ2-7, with D perhaps matching TRBD1 (6 bases). The germline V gene has CDR1 SQVTM and CDR2 ANQGSEA. V lost 1 base and J 0 bases, leaving 10 bases between the germline ends. This CDR3 has 14 residues. CDR3: CSVEGGQSSYEQYF. CDR3 DNA sequence: TGCAGCGTTGAAGGCGGACAGAGCTCCTACGAGCAGTACTTC.

The genes are TRBV6-6 and TRBJ2-7; possibly TRBD1 for D (5 bases). CDR3 size: 13 residues. V dropped 5 bases and J dropped 6 bases, with 14 bases sitting between them. Germline V CDR1 and CDR2: MNHNY, SVGAGI (reference sequence). CDR3 in DNA: TGTGCCAGCAGTAAGACAGCTCACTTCGAGCAGTACTTC. Its translation is CASSKTAHFEQYF.

V usage is TRBV20-1 and J usage is TRBJ1-1, with D uncertain. The CDR3 length is 11 residues. Germline V gene sequence: CDR1 DFQATT, CDR2 SNEGSKA (reference sequence). The CDR3 loop is CSSTGNTEAFF. CDR3 DNA sequence: TGCAGCTCCACGGGGAACACTGAAGCTTTCTTT.

The CDR3 nucleotides are TGTGCCAGCAGCCCCCGCAGTAAACCACAAGGGAGCCGTACTATGGAGCAGTACTTC. Translated, it gives CASSPRSKPQGSRTMEQYF. The V call is TRBV9, the J call TRBJ2-7; tentative D call: TRBD2 (5 bases). This CDR3 has 19 amino acids. Germline values: CDR1 SGDLS, CDR2 YYNGEE. Trimming removed 4 bases at V and 7 bases at J, with 33 bases between.

The rearrangement links TRBV19 to TRBJ2-1, with 14 bases aligning to TRBD2. In germline, CDR1 is LNHDA, CDR2 SQIVND (reference sequence). This CDR3 region has 16 residues. The ends lost 1 base at V and 9 bases at J; junction bases unmatched: 5. The CDR3 region has the DNA TGTGCCAGTAGTATAGGGACTAGCGGGGGGATTAGTGAGCAGTTCTTC. It translates to CASSIGTSGGISEQFF.

This sequence joins TRBV27 and TRBJ1-4; TRBD1 aligns across 7 bases. This CDR3 contains 15 residues. Germline lookup yields CDR1 MNHEY and CDR2 SMNVEV (reference sequence). Unmatched junction bases numbered 11, after V lost 7 bases and J lost 6 bases. The CDR3 DNA is TGTGCCAGCACCCACAGGGGAAGAGGAGATGAAAAACTGTTTTTT. It specifies CASTHRGRGDEKLFF.